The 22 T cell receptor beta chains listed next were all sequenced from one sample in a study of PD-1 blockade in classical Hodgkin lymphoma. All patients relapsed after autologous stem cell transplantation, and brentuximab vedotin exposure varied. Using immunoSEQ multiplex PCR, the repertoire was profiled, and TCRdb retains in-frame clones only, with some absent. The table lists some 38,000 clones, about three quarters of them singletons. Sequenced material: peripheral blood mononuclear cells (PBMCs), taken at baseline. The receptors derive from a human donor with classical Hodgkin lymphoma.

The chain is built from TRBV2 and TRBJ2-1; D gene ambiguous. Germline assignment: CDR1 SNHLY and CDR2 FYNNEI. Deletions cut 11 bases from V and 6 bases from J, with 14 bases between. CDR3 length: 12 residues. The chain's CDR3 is CAGGRVGNEQFF. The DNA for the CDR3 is TGTGCCGGTGGTCGAGTCGGCAATGAGCAGTTCTTC.

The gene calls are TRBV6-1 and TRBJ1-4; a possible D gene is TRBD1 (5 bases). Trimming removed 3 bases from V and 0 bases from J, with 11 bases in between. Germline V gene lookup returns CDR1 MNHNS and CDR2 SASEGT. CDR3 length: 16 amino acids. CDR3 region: CASSETVYATNEKLFF. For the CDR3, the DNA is TGTGCCAGCAGTGAGACAGTATATGCAACTAATGAAAAACTGTTTTTT.

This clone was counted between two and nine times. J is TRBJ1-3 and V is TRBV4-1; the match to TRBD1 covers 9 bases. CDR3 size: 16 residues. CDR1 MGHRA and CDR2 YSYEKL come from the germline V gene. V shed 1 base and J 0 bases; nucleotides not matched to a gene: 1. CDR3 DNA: TGCGCCAGCAGCCAAGGGACAGGGGCCTCTGGAAACACCATATATTTT. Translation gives CASSQGTGASGNTIYF.

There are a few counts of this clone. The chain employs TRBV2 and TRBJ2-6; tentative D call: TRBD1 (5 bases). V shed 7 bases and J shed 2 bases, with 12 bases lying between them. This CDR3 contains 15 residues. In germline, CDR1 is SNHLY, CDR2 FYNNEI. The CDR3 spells CASKVSTAGANVLTF. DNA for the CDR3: TGTGCCAGCAAGGTTTCGACAGCTGGGGCCAACGTCCTGACTTTC.

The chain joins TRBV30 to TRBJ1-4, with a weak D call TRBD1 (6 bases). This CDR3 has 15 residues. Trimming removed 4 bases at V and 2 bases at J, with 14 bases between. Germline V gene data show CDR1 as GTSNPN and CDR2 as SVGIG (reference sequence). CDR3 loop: CAWTPKGVTNEKLFF. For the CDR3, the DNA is TGTGCCTGGACCCCAAAGGGGGTCACTAATGAAAAACTGTTTTTT.

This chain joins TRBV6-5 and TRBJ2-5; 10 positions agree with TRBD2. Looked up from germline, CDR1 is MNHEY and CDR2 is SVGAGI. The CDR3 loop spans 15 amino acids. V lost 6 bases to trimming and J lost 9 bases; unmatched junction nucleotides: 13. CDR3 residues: CASSYLSGRSRAQYF. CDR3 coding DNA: TGTGCCAGCAGCTACCTTAGCGGGAGGAGCAGGGCCCAGTACTTC.

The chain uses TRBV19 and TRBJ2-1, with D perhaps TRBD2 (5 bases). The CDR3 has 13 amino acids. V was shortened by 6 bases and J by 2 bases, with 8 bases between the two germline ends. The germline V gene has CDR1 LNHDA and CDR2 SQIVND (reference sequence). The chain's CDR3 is CASSAGAYNEQFF. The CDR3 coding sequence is TGTGCCAGTAGCGCGGGTGCCTACAATGAGCAGTTCTTC.

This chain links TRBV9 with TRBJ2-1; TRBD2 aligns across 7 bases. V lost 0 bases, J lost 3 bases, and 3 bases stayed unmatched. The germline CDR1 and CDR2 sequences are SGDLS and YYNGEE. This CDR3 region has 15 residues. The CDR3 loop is CASSVDGTNYNEQFF. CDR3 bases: TGTGCCAGCAGCGTAGACGGGACTAACTACAATGAGCAGTTCTTC.

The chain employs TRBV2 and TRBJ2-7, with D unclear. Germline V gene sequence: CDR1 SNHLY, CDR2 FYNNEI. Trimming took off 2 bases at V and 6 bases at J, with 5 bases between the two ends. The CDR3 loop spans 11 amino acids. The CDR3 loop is CASSEMGEQYF. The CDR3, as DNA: TGTGCCAGCAGTGAAATGGGCGAGCAGTACTTC.

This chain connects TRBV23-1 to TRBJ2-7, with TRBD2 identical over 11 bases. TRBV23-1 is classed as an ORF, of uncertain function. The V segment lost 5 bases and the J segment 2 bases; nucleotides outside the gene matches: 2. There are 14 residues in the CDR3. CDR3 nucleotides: TGCGCCAGCAGTGGGACTAGCGGAGCCTACGAGCAGTACTTC. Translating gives CASSGTSGAYEQYF.

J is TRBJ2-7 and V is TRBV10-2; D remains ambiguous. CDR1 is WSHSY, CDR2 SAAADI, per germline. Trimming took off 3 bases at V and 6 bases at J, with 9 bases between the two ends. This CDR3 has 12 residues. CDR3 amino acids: CASSEGDLEQYF. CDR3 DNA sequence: TGCGCCAGCAGTGAAGGCGACCTCGAGCAGTACTTC.

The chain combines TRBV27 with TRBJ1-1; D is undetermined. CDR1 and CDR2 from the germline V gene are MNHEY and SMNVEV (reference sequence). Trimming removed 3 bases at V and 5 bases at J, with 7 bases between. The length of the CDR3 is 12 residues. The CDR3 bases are TGTGCCAGCAGTTTTTTGGGTACTGAAGCTTTCTTT. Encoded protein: CASSFLGTEAFF.

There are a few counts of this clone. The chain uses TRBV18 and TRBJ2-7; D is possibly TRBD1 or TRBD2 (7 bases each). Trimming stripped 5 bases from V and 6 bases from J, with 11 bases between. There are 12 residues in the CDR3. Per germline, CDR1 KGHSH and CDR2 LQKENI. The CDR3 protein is CASSTGEGEQYF. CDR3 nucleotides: TGTGCCAGCTCAACAGGGGAGGGCGAGCAGTACTTC.

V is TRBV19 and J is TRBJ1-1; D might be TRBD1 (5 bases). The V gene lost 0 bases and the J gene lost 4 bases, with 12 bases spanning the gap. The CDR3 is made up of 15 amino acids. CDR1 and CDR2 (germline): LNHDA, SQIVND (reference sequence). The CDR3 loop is CASSIEFAGGTEAFF. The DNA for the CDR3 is TGTGCCAGTAGTATAGAATTTGCGGGGGGCACTGAAGCTTTCTTT.

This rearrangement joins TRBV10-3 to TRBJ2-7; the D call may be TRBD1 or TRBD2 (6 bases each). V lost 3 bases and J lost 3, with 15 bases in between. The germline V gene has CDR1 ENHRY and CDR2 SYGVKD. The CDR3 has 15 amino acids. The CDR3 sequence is CAISEGGPPIYEQYF. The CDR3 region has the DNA TGTGCCATCAGTGAAGGGGGGCCCCCGATCTACGAGCAGTACTTC.

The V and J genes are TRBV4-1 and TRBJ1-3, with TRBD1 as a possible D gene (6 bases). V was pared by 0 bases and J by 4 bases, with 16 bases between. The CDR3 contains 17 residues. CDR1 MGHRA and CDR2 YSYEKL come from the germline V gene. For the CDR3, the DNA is TGCGCCAGCAGCCAAGAGGGGGCAGTGGTCTACGGAAACACCATATATTTT. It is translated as CASSQEGAVVYGNTIYF.

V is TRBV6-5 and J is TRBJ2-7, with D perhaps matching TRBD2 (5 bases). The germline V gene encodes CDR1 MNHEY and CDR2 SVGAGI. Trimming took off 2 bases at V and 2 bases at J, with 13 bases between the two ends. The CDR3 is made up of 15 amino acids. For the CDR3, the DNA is TGTGCCAGCAGTTACGGTTCCAGCGGAACCTACGAGCAGTACTTC. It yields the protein CASSYGSSGTYEQYF.

The CDR3 reads CASSQGAGTEAFF. The CDR3 DNA sequence: TGCGCCAGCAGCCAGGGGGCGGGAACTGAAGCTTTCTTT. The J gene is TRBJ1-1, the V gene TRBV5-1; 8 positions agree with TRBD1. Germline CDR1 is SGHRS and CDR2 is YFSETQ. The CDR3 covers 13 residues. Trimming removed 4 bases from V and 5 bases from J; junction bases left unmatched: 4.

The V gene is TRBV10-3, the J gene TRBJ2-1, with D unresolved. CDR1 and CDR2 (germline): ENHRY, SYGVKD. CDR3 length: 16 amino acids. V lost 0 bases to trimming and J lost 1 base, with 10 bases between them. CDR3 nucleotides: TGTGCCATCAGTGAGTCACCCTCGGCGTCCTACAATGAGCAGTTCTTC. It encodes CAISESPSASYNEQFF.

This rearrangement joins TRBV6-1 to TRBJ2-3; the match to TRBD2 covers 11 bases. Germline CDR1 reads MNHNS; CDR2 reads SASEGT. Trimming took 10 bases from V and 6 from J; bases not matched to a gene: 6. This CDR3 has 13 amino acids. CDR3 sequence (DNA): TGTGCCACGGAACTAGCGGGAGCGGATACGCAGTATTTT. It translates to CATELAGADTQYF.

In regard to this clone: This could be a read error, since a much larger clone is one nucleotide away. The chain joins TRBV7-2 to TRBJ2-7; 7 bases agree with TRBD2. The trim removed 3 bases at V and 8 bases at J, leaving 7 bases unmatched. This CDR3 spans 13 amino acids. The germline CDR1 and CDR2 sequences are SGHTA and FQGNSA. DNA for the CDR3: TGTGCCAGCAGCTTTGGACTAGTTCTCAAGCAGTACTTC. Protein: CASSFGLVLKQYF.

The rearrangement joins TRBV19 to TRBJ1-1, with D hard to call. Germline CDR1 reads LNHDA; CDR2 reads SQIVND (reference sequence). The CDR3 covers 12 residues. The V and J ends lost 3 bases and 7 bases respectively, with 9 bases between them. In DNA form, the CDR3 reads TGTGCCAGTAGTATTTACGGCTTTGAAGCTTTCTTT. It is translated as CASSIYGFEAFF. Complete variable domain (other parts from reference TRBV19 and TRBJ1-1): DGGITQSPKYLFRKEGQNVTLSCEQNLNHDAMYWYRQDPGQGLRLIYYSQIVNDFQKGDIAEGYSVSREKKESFPLTVTSAQKNPTAFYLCASSIYGFEAFFGQGTRLTVV.